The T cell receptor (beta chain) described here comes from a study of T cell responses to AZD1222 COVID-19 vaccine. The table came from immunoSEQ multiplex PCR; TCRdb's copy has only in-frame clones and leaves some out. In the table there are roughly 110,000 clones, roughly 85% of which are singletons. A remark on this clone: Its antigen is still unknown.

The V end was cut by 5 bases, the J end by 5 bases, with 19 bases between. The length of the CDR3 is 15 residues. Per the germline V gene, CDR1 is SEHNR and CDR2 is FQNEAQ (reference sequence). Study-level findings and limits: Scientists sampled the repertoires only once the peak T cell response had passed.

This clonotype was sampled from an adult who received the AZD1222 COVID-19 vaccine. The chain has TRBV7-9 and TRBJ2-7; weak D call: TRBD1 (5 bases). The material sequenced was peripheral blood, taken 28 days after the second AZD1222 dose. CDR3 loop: CASSPRRFGANEQYF. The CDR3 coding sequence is TGTGCCAGCAGCCCGCGTCGTTTTGGGGCGAACGAGCAGTACTTC.